This T cell receptor beta chain stems from a study of PD-L1 blockade in urothelial cancer. Study-wide context: Blood drawn 3 weeks (second dose) and 6 weeks after treatment start was analyzed.

Described time point: peripheral blood 6 weeks after treatment start. Sequenced by immunoSEQ multiplex PCR; TCRdb stores in-frame clones only, minus some. The sample yields about 120,000 clones, approximately 85% seen once. Germline V gene lookup returns CDR1 SNHLY and CDR2 FYNNEI. The V end lost 6 bases, the J end lost 1 base, and 13 bases lay between the germline ends. This CDR3 has 14 amino acids. The starting material was PBMCs, obtained around atezolizumab (anti-PD-L1) treatment. The TCR comes from a middle-aged man with urothelial cancer. V gene TRBV2 combines with J gene TRBJ2-7; the D gene is possibly TRBD1 (6 bases). The CDR3: CASSQRQASYEQYF. CDR3 bases: TGTGCCAGCAGCCAAAGACAGGCATCCTACGAGCAGTACTTC.